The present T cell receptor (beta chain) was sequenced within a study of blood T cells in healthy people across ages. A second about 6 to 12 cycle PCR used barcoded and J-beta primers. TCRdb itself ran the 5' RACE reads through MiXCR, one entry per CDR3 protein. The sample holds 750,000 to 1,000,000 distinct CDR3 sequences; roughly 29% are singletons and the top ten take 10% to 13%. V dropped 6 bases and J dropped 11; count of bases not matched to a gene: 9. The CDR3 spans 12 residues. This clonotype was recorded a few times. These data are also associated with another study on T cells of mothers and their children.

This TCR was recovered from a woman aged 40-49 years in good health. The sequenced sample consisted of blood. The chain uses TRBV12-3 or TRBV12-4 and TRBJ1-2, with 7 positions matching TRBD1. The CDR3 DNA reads TGTGCCAGCAGGGACCCGGGACAGAGATACACCTTC. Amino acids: CASRDPGQRYTF.